This T cell receptor (beta chain) was profiled in a study of blood T cells in healthy people across ages. Through a sample-barcoded 5' primer and a J-beta primer mix, a second PCR was run for roughly 6 to 11 cycles. TCRdb re-called the 5' RACE reads through MiXCR, storing one row per CDR3 protein. Of 450,000 to 600,000 distinct CDR3 sequences detected, roughly a quarter appear once; the ten largest clones hold approximately 3.5%. The CDR3 has 14 residues. CDR1 and CDR2 from the germline V gene are DFQATT and SNEGSKA (reference sequence). Trimming removed 4 bases from V and 4 bases from J, with 16 bases in between. This sample also belongs to another study, concerning T cells of mothers and their children.

This receptor was obtained from a boy younger than 10 in good health. The sequenced sample was blood. V is TRBV20-1 and J is TRBJ1-1, with D possibly TRBD1 on 6 matching bases. CDR3 in amino acids: CSAKVGAGFTEAFF. Here the CDR3 DNA reads TGCAGTGCTAAAGTGGGGGCGGGGTTCACTGAAGCTTTCTTT.